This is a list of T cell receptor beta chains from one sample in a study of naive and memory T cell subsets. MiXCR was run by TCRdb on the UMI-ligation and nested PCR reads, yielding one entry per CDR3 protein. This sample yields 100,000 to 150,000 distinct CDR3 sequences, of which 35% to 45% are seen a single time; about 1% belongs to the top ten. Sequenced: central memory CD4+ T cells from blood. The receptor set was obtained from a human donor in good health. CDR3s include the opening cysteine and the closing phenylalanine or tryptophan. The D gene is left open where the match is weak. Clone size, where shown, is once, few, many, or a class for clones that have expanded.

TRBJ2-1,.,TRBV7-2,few,CASSLALVDEQFF,TGTGCCAGCAGCTTAGCCCTCGTGGATGAGCAGTTCTTC
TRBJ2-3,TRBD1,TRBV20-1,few,CSARAPTGKADTQYF,TGCAGTGCTAGAGCCCCGACAGGGAAGGCAGATACGCAGTATTTT
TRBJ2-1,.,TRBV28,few,CASSSQGGMGSYNEQFF,TGTGCCAGCAGTTCGCAAGGGGGAATGGGCTCCTACAATGAGCAGTTCTTC
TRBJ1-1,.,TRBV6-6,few,CASSYSTGNTEAFF,TGTGCCAGCAGTTACAGTACAGGGAACACTGAAGCTTTCTTT
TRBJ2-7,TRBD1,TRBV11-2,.,CASSFGQGNPIEQYF,TGTGCCAGCAGCTTTGGACAGGGCAACCCCATTGAGCAGTACTTC
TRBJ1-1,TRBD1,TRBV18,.,CASSQGGRLNTEAFF,TGTGCCAGCTCGCAGGGGGGTAGATTGAACACTGAAGCTTTCTTT
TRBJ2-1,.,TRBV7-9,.,CASSLPGRPEQFF,TGTGCCAGCAGCTTACCGGGGAGACCGGAGCAGTTCTTC
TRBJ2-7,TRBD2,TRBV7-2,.,CASSLFASGSLGFGYEQYF,TGTGCCAGCAGCTTATTTGCTAGCGGGAGTTTAGGTTTCGGCTACGAGCAGTACTTC
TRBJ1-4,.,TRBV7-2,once,CASSLAGVQGGEKLFF,TGTGCCAGCAGCTTAGCGGGAGTCCAGGGAGGTGAAAAACTGTTTTTT
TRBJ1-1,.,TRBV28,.,CASSLARGVHRGEAFF,TGTGCCAGCAGTTTAGCAAGAGGGGTGCATCGAGGGGAAGCTTTCTTT
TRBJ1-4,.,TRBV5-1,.,CATRGAANEKLFF,TGCGCCACCCGGGGTGCAGCTAATGAAAAACTGTTTTTT
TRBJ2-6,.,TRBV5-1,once,CASSLPLSGANVLTF,TGCGCCAGCAGCTTGCCCCTCTCTGGGGCCAACGTCCTGACTTTC
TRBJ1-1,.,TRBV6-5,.,CASSPGLRNTEAFF,TGTGCCAGCAGTCCCGGACTCCGGAACACTGAAGCTTTCTTT
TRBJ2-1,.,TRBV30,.,CAWTRRGRQFF,TGTGCCTGGACGCGGCGGGGTCGACAGTTCTTC
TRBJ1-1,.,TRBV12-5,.,CASRGEGMNTEAFF,TGTGCTAGTAGAGGTGAGGGGATGAACACTGAAGCTTTCTTT
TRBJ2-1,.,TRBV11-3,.,CASSFRSGEVNEQFF,TGTGCCAGCAGCTTCCGTTCGGGGGAGGTGAATGAGCAGTTCTTC
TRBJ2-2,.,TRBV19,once,CASTTTPAGELFF,TGTGCCAGTACCACGACCCCAGCCGGGGAGCTGTTTTTT
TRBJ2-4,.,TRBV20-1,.,CSARDPWGIQYF,TGCAGTGCTAGAGACCCCTGGGGCATTCAGTACTTC
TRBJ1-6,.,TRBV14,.,CASSRIPSSYNSPLHF,TGTGCCAGCAGCCGTATCCCGAGCTCCTATAATTCACCCCTCCACTTT
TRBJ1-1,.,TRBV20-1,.,CSAARILMNTEAFF,TGCAGTGCGGCCAGGATCCTAATGAACACTGAAGCTTTCTTT
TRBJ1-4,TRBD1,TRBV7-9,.,CASSRAGTVNEKLFF,TGTGCCAGCAGCCGGGCCGGGACAGTTAATGAAAAACTGTTTTTT
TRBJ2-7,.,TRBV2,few,CASSDSFYEQYF,TGTGCCAGCAGTGATAGCTTCTACGAGCAGTACTTC
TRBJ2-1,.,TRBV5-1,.,CASSPYKGVVNEQFF,TGCGCCAGCAGCCCATACAAAGGGGTAGTCAATGAGCAGTTCTTC
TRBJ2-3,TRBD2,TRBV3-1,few,CASSPTSSLIAGASTDTQYF,TGTGCCAGCAGCCCAACATCCTCACTAATAGCGGGGGCTAGCACAGATACGCAGTATTTT
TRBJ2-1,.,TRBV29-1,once,CSVDGPRANEQFF,TGCAGCGTTGACGGGCCCAGAGCCAATGAGCAGTTCTTC
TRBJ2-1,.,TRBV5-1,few,CASSSQTRNEQFF,TGCGCCAGCAGCTCGCAGACTAGGAATGAGCAGTTCTTC
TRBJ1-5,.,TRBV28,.,CASSLGGSFNQPQHF,TGTGCCAGCAGTCTAGGTGGCAGTTTCAATCAGCCCCAGCATTTT
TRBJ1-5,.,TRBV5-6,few,CASSSSGVGNQPQHF,TGTGCCAGCAGCTCCTCGGGGGTGGGCAATCAGCCCCAGCATTTT
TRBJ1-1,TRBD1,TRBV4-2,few,CASSQAPGQGEDTEAFF,TGTGCCAGCAGCCAAGCCCCCGGACAGGGCGAGGACACTGAAGCTTTCTTT
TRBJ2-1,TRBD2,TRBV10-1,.,CASSEFGLAGFSEQFF,TGCGCCAGCAGTGAGTTTGGACTAGCGGGATTCAGTGAGCAGTTCTTC
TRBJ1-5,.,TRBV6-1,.,CASTGGQPQHF,TGTGCCAGCACTGGAGGGCAGCCCCAGCATTTT
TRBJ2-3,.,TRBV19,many,CASGSLAQTDTQYF,TGTGCCAGTGGCTCACTAGCCCAGACAGATACGCAGTATTTT
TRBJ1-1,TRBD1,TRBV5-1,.,CASSLEGANTEAFF,TGCGCCAGCAGCTTAGAGGGGGCGAACACTGAAGCTTTCTTT
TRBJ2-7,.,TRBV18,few,CASSPLRDISYEQYF,TGTGCCAGCTCACCACTCCGGGATATCTCCTACGAGCAGTACTTC
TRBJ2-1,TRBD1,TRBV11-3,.,CASSLQGVRSEQFF,TGTGCCAGCAGCTTGCAGGGGGTGCGGTCTGAGCAGTTCTTC
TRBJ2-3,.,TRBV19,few,CASTHRVSDTQYF,TGTGCCAGTACGCACAGGGTCTCAGATACGCAGTATTTT
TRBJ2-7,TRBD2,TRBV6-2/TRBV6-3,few,CASRPTGASGRDEQYF,TGTGCCAGCAGACCTACCGGGGCTAGCGGGAGAGACGAGCAGTACTTC
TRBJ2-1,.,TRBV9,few,CASSVVIGRGEQFF,TGTGCCAGCAGCGTAGTAATCGGGCGCGGTGAGCAGTTCTTC
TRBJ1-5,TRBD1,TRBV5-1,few,CASSPWTGMANQPQHF,TGCGCCAGCAGCCCGTGGACAGGAATGGCCAATCAGCCCCAGCATTTT
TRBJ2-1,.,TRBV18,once,CASLLAPSSYNEQFF,TGTGCCAGCTTATTAGCTCCCAGCTCCTACAATGAGCAGTTCTTC
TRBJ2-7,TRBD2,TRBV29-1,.,CSVDLAGGGEQYF,TGCAGCGTTGACCTAGCGGGAGGGGGCGAGCAGTACTTC
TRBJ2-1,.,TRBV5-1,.,CASSLGPSYNEQFF,TGCGCCAGCAGCTTGGGGCCTTCCTACAATGAGCAGTTCTTC
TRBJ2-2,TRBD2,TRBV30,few,CAWSVRERAGELFF,TGTGCCTGGAGTGTGCGGGAGAGAGCCGGGGAGCTGTTTTTT
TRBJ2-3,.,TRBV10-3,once,CAISLRDRTDTQYF,TGTGCCATCAGCCTCCGGGACCGCACAGATACGCAGTATTTT
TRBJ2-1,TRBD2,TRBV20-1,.,CSARVGIVAGGRNEQFF,TGCAGTGCTAGAGTGGGAATTGTAGCGGGAGGGCGGAATGAGCAGTTCTTC
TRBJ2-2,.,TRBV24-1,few,CATSGPGPLPGELFF,TGTGCCACCAGTGGGCCGGGACCACTCCCCGGGGAGCTGTTTTTT
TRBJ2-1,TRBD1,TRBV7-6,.,CASSPTGERNNEQFF,TGTGCCAGCAGCCCTACAGGGGAACGTAACAATGAGCAGTTCTTC
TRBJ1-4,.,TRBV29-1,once,CSASDRRKLFF,TGCAGCGCCTCCGACAGGCGAAAACTGTTTTTT
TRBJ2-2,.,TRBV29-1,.,CSVGLVQGGTGELFF,TGCAGCGTTGGATTGGTCCAGGGGGGCACCGGGGAGCTGTTTTTT
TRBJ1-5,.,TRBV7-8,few,CASSPHGREQPQHF,TGTGCCAGCAGCCCACACGGCCGGGAACAGCCCCAGCATTTT
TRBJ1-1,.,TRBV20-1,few,CSASVGSNTEAFF,TGCAGTGCTTCCGTCGGGAGCAACACTGAAGCTTTCTTT
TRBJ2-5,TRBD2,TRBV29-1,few,CSAIKSGLAGGETQYF,TGCAGCGCTATTAAAAGCGGACTAGCGGGAGGAGAGACCCAGTACTTC
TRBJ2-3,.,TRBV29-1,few,CSPRGPPTDTQYF,TGCAGCCCCCGGGGACCCCCCACAGATACGCAGTATTTT
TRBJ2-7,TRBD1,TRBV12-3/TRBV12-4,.,CASRETGGSYEQYF,TGTGCCAGCAGAGAAACAGGGGGTAGCTACGAGCAGTACTTC
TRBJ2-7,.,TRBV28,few,CASTPGDTYEQYF,TGTGCCAGCACCCCCGGGGACACCTACGAGCAGTACTTC